Following are 21 T cell receptor beta chains from one sample sequenced in a study of CD8 T cells in ankylosing spondylitis. TCRdb redid the calling of the 5' RACE reads with MiXCR, one entry per CDR3 protein. The sample includes about 250,000 distinct CDR3 sequences, roughly 32% of them seen just once. Sample: blood, either unsorted or a sorted T cell fraction (not recorded which). All receptors derive from a male donor with ankylosing spondylitis or in good health (not recorded which).

The V call is TRBV7-6, the J call TRBJ2-7; D is possibly TRBD1 or TRBD2 (5 bases each). This CDR3 is 16 amino acids long. Germline CDR1 reads SGHVS; CDR2 reads FNYEAQ. V was pared by 0 bases and J by 4 bases, with 16 bases between. CDR3 sequence: CASSLAAAVGGYEQYF. In DNA, the CDR3 is TGTGCCAGCAGCTTAGCGGCCGCTGTTGGGGGATACGAGCAGTACTTC.

This clonotype was seen a handful of times. The chain has TRBV12-3 or TRBV12-4 and TRBJ2-1, with 10 nucleotides matching TRBD1. The CDR3 loop spans 14 amino acids. V trimming: 6 bases; J trimming: 7 bases; junction bases outside the gene matches: 6. Here the CDR3 reads CASRQAGQGNEQFF. For the CDR3, the DNA is TGTGCCAGCAGACAAGCGGGACAGGGGAATGAGCAGTTCTTC.

This chain joins TRBV4-2 and TRBJ2-6, with 7 positions matching TRBD1. J gave up 0 bases and V 3 bases, and 11 bases lay outside the gene matches. CDR3 length: 19 amino acids. Germline V gives CDR1 LGHNA, CDR2 YNFKEQ. The CDR3 loop reads CASSQAPGTAYSGANVLTF. The CDR3 DNA follows: TGTGCCAGCAGCCAGGCCCCCGGGACAGCCTACTCTGGGGCCAACGTCCTGACTTTC.

This clonotype occurred a few times. The chain employs TRBV29-1 and TRBJ2-1; D may be TRBD2 (6 bases). The CDR3 sequence is 13 residues long. V lost 4 bases to trimming and J lost 4 bases, with 11 bases between them. Looked up from germline, CDR1 is SQVTM and CDR2 is ANQGSEA. This CDR3 is CSVGEDLYNEQFF. The CDR3 nucleotides are TGCAGCGTTGGGGAGGACTTATACAATGAGCAGTTCTTC.

The V gene is TRBV10-3, the J gene TRBJ2-3; TRBD1 matches 11 bases. This CDR3 region has 16 residues. V gave up 3 bases and J gave up 4 bases; unmatched junction bases: 6. Germline assignment: CDR1 ENHRY and CDR2 SYGVKD. The chain's CDR3 is CAISDPGQGAADTQYF. The CDR3 region has the DNA TGTGCCATCAGTGACCCAGGACAGGGGGCTGCAGATACGCAGTATTTT.

This clonotype was seen a few times. This chain connects TRBV20-1 to TRBJ2-1; D is tentatively TRBD1 or TRBD2 (5 bases each). Trimming took off 3 bases at V and 9 bases at J, with 15 bases between the two ends. Germline V gene lookup returns CDR1 DFQATT and CDR2 SNEGSKA (reference sequence). This CDR3 has 13 amino acids. The CDR3 reads CSASPLRGVEQFF. CDR3 nucleotide sequence: TGCAGTGCTAGTCCCCTACGAGGGGTTGAGCAGTTCTTC.

This clonotype showed up many times. The chain recombines TRBV7-3 with TRBJ2-3; D not certain. The CDR3 extends over 15 amino acids. The V gene's germline CDR1 is SGHTA and CDR2 FQGTGA. V was clipped by 5 bases and J by 1 base, with 13 bases between them. CDR3 coding DNA: TGTGCCAGCAGCCCGGACCCGTTTCGCACAGATACGCAGTATTTT. Protein product: CASSPDPFRTDTQYF. The variable domain in full, with the rest retrieved from reference TRBV7-3 and TRBJ2-3, is GAGVSQTPSNKVTEKGKYVELRCDPISGHTALYWYRQSLGQGPEFLIYFQGTGAADDSGLPNDRFFAVRPEGSVSTLKIQRTERGDSAVYLCASSPDPFRTDTQYFGPGTRLTVL.

V usage is TRBV12-3 or TRBV12-4 and J usage is TRBJ2-7; the match to TRBD1 covers 8 bases. V lost 7 bases and J lost 4; bases outside the gene matches: 6. CDR3 length: 13 amino acids. CDR3 in DNA: TGTGCCAGCACTTTGACAGGGGAGTACGAGCAGTACTTC. This sequence encodes CASTLTGEYEQYF.

The chain combines TRBV10-3 with TRBJ2-7, with D perhaps TRBD1 (6 bases). Germline V gene sequence: CDR1 ENHRY, CDR2 SYGVKD. Deletions cut 5 bases from V and 6 bases from J, with 17 bases between. The CDR3 covers 14 residues. The CDR3 spells CAISRTDRYFEQYF. CDR3 in DNA: TGTGCCATCAGTCGGACAGACCGTTATTTCGAGCAGTACTTC.

V is TRBV3-1 and J is TRBJ1-2; 7 nucleotides align to TRBD1. The CDR3 consists of 14 residues. Trimming at V came to 3 bases and at J to 2 bases, leaving 3 bases not matched to a gene. Germline CDR1 LGHDT, CDR2 YNNKEL (reference sequence). The CDR3 bases are TGTGCCAGCAGCCATAGACAGGGAAACTATGGCTACACCTTC. This codes for CASSHRQGNYGYTF. Using reference TRBV3-1 and TRBJ1-2 for the parts outside the CDR3, the full variable domain is DTAVSQTPKYLVTQMGNDKSIKCEQNLGHDTMYWYKQDSKKFLKIMFSYNNKELIINETVPNRFSPKSPDKAHLNLHINSLELGDSAVYFCASSHRQGNYGYTFGSGTRLTVV.

This clonotype was counted a few times. This chain uses TRBV7-2 with TRBJ2-7; no clear D gene. Germline-derived CDR1 and CDR2 are SGHTA and FQGNSA. Trimming shortened V by 5 bases and J by 4 bases, and 12 bases separated the two germline ends. This CDR3 spans 13 amino acids. CDR3 DNA: TGTGCCAGCAGCGCCGGGTCTCCGTACGAGCAGTACTTC. Its protein is CASSAGSPYEQYF.

This clonotype was seen a few times. The chain recombines TRBV10-3 with TRBJ2-1; a weak D match, TRBD2 (7 bases). Germline CDR1 is ENHRY and CDR2 is SYGVKD. This CDR3 region has 16 residues. Trimming removed 7 bases at V and 4 bases at J, with 20 bases between. CDR3 nucleotides: TGTGCCATCACTGGGGGCGCTGCCGGGGGGTACAATGAGCAGTTCTTC. This gives the protein CAITGGAAGGYNEQFF.

V gene TRBV6-6 combines with J gene TRBJ2-5; D gene unclear. The V gene's germline CDR1 is MNHNY and CDR2 SVGAGI (reference sequence). This CDR3 has 11 residues. V dropped 7 bases and J dropped 7 bases, with 10 bases sitting between them. CDR3 nucleotide sequence: TGTGCCAGCACCCTCGGCCGGACCCAGTACTTC. Translation: CASTLGRTQYF.

This clonotype was seen repeatedly, ten times or more. The chain joins TRBV6-8 to TRBJ2-3; 10 bases fit TRBD2. The CDR3 is 17 amino acids. Germline CDR1 reads MNHGY; CDR2 reads SAAAGT. Trimming at V came to 6 bases and at J to 1 base, leaving 10 bases not matched to a gene. CDR3 in amino acids: CASRPPSGGAGTDTQYF. CDR3 DNA: TGTGCCAGCAGACCCCCAAGCGGGGGGGCCGGCACAGATACGCAGTATTTT.

The chain links TRBV20-1 to TRBJ2-5; 8 bases are shared with TRBD2. Germline V gives CDR1 DFQATT, CDR2 SNEGSKA (reference sequence). CDR3 length: 15 amino acids. The V and J ends lost 0 bases and 2 bases, in that order; junction bases with no gene match: 5. CDR3 sequence: CSARDPGGVQETQYF. The CDR3 DNA reads as TGCAGTGCTAGAGATCCCGGGGGGGTGCAAGAGACCCAGTACTTC.

This clonotype turned up a few times. The rearrangement uses TRBV12-3 or TRBV12-4 and TRBJ1-6; 8 nucleotides line up with TRBD1. The CDR3 has 14 amino acids. After removal of 6 bases from V and 10 bases from J, the junction contained 8 bases not matched to a gene. CDR3 sequence (DNA): TGTGCCAGCAGCTCTTTACAGGGGGGATCACCCCTCCACTTT. Translated: CASSSLQGGSPLHF.

The CDR3 DNA sequence: TGTGCCAGCAGCCACCAAACAGGGGATGAGCAGTTCTTC. Protein sequence: CASSHQTGDEQFF. The genes are TRBV3-1 and TRBJ2-1; 7 bases line up with TRBD1. V shed 3 bases and J 8 bases; nucleotides not matched to a gene: 4. Germline V lookup: CDR1 LGHDT, CDR2 YNNKEL (reference sequence). This CDR3 contains 13 residues.

This clonotype occurred a few times. The J gene is TRBJ2-7, the V gene TRBV12-3 or TRBV12-4; 9 positions match TRBD1. This CDR3 region has 15 residues. V lost 5 bases to trimming and J lost 2 bases; unmatched junction nucleotides: 7. The CDR3, as DNA: TGTGCCAGCAGTGGCGACCGGGACAGGGCCTACGAGCAGTACTTC. Translation gives CASSGDRDRAYEQYF.

The V and J genes are TRBV10-1 and TRBJ2-1, with 7 bases lining up with TRBD1. V gave up 5 bases and J gave up 6 bases; unmatched junction bases: 7. The CDR3 extends over 14 amino acids. CDR1 WNHNN and CDR2 SYGVQD come from the germline V gene (reference sequence). In DNA form, the CDR3 reads TGCGCCAGCAGTAAAGGGACAGAAGGCAATGAGCAGTTCTTC. It codes for CASSKGTEGNEQFF.

This clonotype was counted only a few times. The rearrangement joins TRBV29-1 to TRBJ2-5; 7 bases are shared with TRBD1. The junction had 4 bases not matched to a gene; V was cut back by 7 bases and J by 2 bases. This CDR3 spans 12 amino acids. Germline values: CDR1 SQVTM, CDR2 ANQGSEA. CDR3 sequence reads: CSAVTGQETQYF. The CDR3 DNA reads TGCAGCGCTGTGACAGGGCAAGAGACCCAGTACTTC.

This clonotype occurred a few times. This sequence joins TRBV15 and TRBJ2-7, with 14 bases aligning to TRBD2. The CDR3 is 16 amino acids. The V and J ends lost 2 bases and 5 bases, in that order; junction bases with no gene match: 5. Germline V lookup: CDR1 LNHNV, CDR2 YYDKDF (reference sequence). CDR3 amino acids: CATSRSGTSGGDEQYF. CDR3 DNA sequence: TGTGCCACCAGCAGATCCGGGACTAGCGGGGGTGACGAGCAGTACTTC.